This TCR beta chain was observed in a study of PD-1 blockade in classical Hodgkin lymphoma. Study-wide context: Patients had nivolumab dosed at 3 mg/kg, delivered intravenously every 2 weeks.

Sequenced by immunoSEQ multiplex PCR; TCRdb stores in-frame clones only, minus some. The data show roughly 70,000 clones, with about 64% seen just once and about 9.1% held by the top ten. General study results and limits: Baseline diversity resembling that of newly diagnosed patients was seen in complete responders. Exclusion was applied to patients who started nivolumab under 1 year after ASCT. Newly diagnosed patients were reported to start with lower TCR diversity than healthy donors.

Every patient was affected by relapse after autologous stem cell transplantation, while exposure to brentuximab vedotin was not uniform. In its sample, this clone was seen once. What it binds is not known. The CDR3 runs 15 residues. The germline CDR1 and CDR2 sequences are SGHAT and FQNNGV. V gave up 2 bases and J gave up 4 bases; unmatched junction bases: 5. The sequence was obtained from a human donor with classical Hodgkin lymphoma. This specimen was peripheral blood mononuclear cells (PBMCs), taken before the second cycle of nivolumab. The V call is TRBV11-2, the J call TRBJ2-1; TRBD2 aligns across 7 bases. This CDR3 reads CASSLTGGVYNEQFF. In DNA form, the CDR3 reads TGTGCCAGCAGCTTAACGGGAGGCGTTTACAATGAGCAGTTCTTC.